This T cell receptor (beta chain) was obtained from a study of T cell clonality in common variable immunodeficiency. The CDR3 is made up of 13 amino acids. Germline values: CDR1 DFQATT, CDR2 SNEGSKA (reference sequence). General study results and limits: In common variable immunodeficiency, TCR beta chains reportedly carried fewer deletions and N-nucleotide insertions. TCRbeta clonality was increased in CVID versus healthy controls.

Method: immunoSEQ multiplex PCR; TCRdb's copy keeps in-frame clones and lacks some. The sample includes around 29,000 clones, none of them occurring once. The sample holds many counts of this clone. The antigen remains unidentified. The read gets to within 3 residues of the CDR3 end, and the germline J gene fills in the rest. The genes are TRBV20-1 and TRBJ2-5; D may be TRBD1 (6 bases). This receptor was identified in a person aged 18 to 70 in good health. What was sequenced was peripheral blood mononuclear cells. CDR3 region: CSASLGGSSTQYF. The covered CDR3 bases are TGCAGTGCTTCCTTAGGGGGTTCGAGCACC.